What follows are 15 T cell receptor beta chains derived from one specimen sequenced in a study of cytomegalovirus exposure and HLA in healthy donors. With 60 Vbeta and 13 Jbeta primers, the PCR was carried out. Clones were read by immunoSEQ multiplex PCR, and TCRdb kept only the in-frame ones, dropping some. Of over 65,000 clones detected, 75% appear once; the ten largest clones hold roughly 2.2%. Sequenced: PBMCs. These receptors were collected from a man aged 35-49 years in good health and CMV-seronegative.

This clone was counted between two and nine times. V gene TRBV7-9 combines with J gene TRBJ1-1; 7 nucleotides align to TRBD1. Trimming took 10 bases from V and 4 from J; bases not matched to a gene: 6. Germline assignment: CDR1 SEHNR and CDR2 FQNEAQ (reference sequence). CDR3 length: 12 residues. The CDR3 loop reads CAILQGITEAFF. CDR3 in DNA: TGTGCCATACTACAGGGGATCACTGAAGCTTTCTTT.

This clone showed up just a few times. This chain links TRBV30 with TRBJ1-1; 10 bases are shared with TRBD1. The CDR3 runs 12 residues. The V gene end was trimmed by 8 bases and the J gene end by 5 bases; junction bases not matched to a gene: 5. CDR1 is GTSNPN, CDR2 SVGIG, per germline (reference sequence). Here the CDR3 DNA reads TGTGCCCGAGACAGGGGGCCGACTGAAGCTTTCTTT. Amino acid sequence: CARDRGPTEAFF.

CDR3 sequence (DNA): TGTGCCAGCAGCATCGGGGGGCGGGAAGAAAAACTGTTTTTT. Protein product: CASSIGGREEKLFF. This chain connects TRBV5-4 to TRBJ1-4, with a possible D match to TRBD1 (6 bases). Trimming shortened V by 4 bases and J by 8 bases, and 15 bases separated the two germline ends. CDR1 is SGHNT, CDR2 YYREEE, per germline (reference sequence). The CDR3 has 14 amino acids.

The chain links TRBV6-1 to TRBJ1-1; TRBD1 matches 7 bases. Germline values: CDR1 MNHNS, CDR2 SASEGT. This CDR3 is 13 amino acids long. Unmatched junction bases numbered 8, after V lost 8 bases and J lost 5 bases. CDR3 coding DNA: TGTGCCAGCCGACAGGGAAGTATTACTGAAGCTTTCTTT. Protein product: CASRQGSITEAFF.

The chain combines TRBV29-1 with TRBJ2-2; TRBD1 is a possible D gene (6 bases). Trimming took off 5 bases at V and 1 base at J, with 11 bases between the two ends. The CDR3 length is 14 residues. The germline V gene has CDR1 SQVTM and CDR2 ANQGSEA. CDR3 DNA: TGCAGCGTTCCGAGCAGGGGGAACACCGGGGAGCTGTTTTTT. Its protein product is CSVPSRGNTGELFF.

V gene TRBV27 combines with J gene TRBJ1-5, with D tentatively TRBD1 (6 bases). The germline gives CDR1 MNHEY, CDR2 SMNVEV (reference sequence). The CDR3 length is 14 residues. V gave up 5 bases and J gave up 3 bases, with 11 bases separating them. The CDR3 loop reads CASSPQGYNQPQHF. In nucleotides, the CDR3 is TGTGCCAGCAGTCCACAGGGTTACAATCAGCCCCAGCATTTT.

The V call is TRBV5-8, the J call TRBJ1-5, with D possibly matching TRBD1 (5 bases). Germline lookup yields CDR1 SGHTS and CDR2 YDEGEE. V lost 4 bases to trimming and J lost 0 bases, with 14 bases between them. This CDR3 has 16 residues. The DNA of the CDR3 is TGTGCCAGCAGCCAAGCCCAGGGTTATAGCAATCAGCCCCAGCATTTT. It specifies CASSQAQGYSNQPQHF. The whole variable domain, filled in from reference TRBV5-8 and TRBJ1-5, reads EAGVTQSPTHLIKTRGQQATLRCSPISGHTSVYWYQQALGLGLQFLLWYDEGEERNRGNFPPRFSGRQFPNYSSELNVNALELEDSALYLCASSQAQGYSNQPQHFGDGTRLSIL.

A few counts support this clone. This rearrangement joins TRBV18 to TRBJ1-4; 11 bases line up with TRBD1. Unmatched junction bases numbered 3, after V lost 3 bases and J lost 6 bases. Germline V gives CDR1 KGHSH, CDR2 LQKENI. There are 15 residues in the CDR3. As DNA, the CDR3 is TGTGCCAGCTCACCCCGGACAGGGGGCGATGAAAAACTGTTTTTT. It encodes CASSPRTGGDEKLFF.

A single count supports this clone. This chain joins TRBV6-5 and TRBJ2-1; the match to TRBD2 covers 7 bases. V lost 6 bases and J lost 5; bases outside the gene matches: 1. Germline V gene sequence: CDR1 MNHEY, CDR2 SVGAGI. This CDR3 comprises 12 residues. The chain's CDR3 is CASSRGDNEQFF. In DNA form, the CDR3 reads TGTGCCAGCAGCCGGGGGGACAATGAGCAGTTCTTC.

CDR3 region: CASRLGATNEKLFF. CDR3 nucleotides: TGTGCCAGCAGATTAGGAGCAACTAATGAAAAACTGTTTTTT. V and J are TRBV6-5 and TRBJ1-4; the D is unclear. Germline V gene data show CDR1 as MNHEY and CDR2 as SVGAGI. Between the trimmed V and J ends, which lost 6 bases and 0 bases, there was a span of 8 bases. This CDR3 comprises 14 residues.

J is TRBJ2-7 and V is TRBV21-1; TRBD1 reflects the table's D call only, with no check against the DNA. TRBV21-1 is noted as a pseudogene. This CDR3 comprises 11 residues. In DNA, the CDR3 is TGTGCCAGCAGCATTTGGGGCAGGGTAGGTTTC. It codes for CASSIWGRVGF.

This clone showed up just once. The chain carries TRBV7-9 and TRBJ1-4, with D perhaps TRBD1 (6 bases). The CDR3 totals 13 residues. The V end was cut by 10 bases, the J end by 5 bases, with 14 bases between. The germline gives CDR1 SEHNR, CDR2 FQNEAQ (reference sequence). The CDR3 region is CAIPGGANEKLFF. The CDR3 nucleotides read TGTGCCATACCGGGGGGGGCGAATGAAAAACTGTTTTTT.

The chain combines TRBV19 with TRBJ1-1; D possibly corresponds to TRBD1 (6 bases). The germline gives CDR1 LNHDA, CDR2 SQIVND (reference sequence). The CDR3 has 14 amino acids. V gave up 5 bases and J gave up 1 base, with 11 bases separating them. CDR3 residues: CASSPHRANTEAFF. The DNA for the CDR3 is TGTGCCAGTAGTCCCCACAGGGCGAACACTGAAGCTTTCTTT.

Only a few counts were recorded for this clone. V gene TRBV9 combines with J gene TRBJ1-2; the D gene is possibly TRBD1 (6 bases). Trimming pared 3 bases from V and 4 bases from J, leaving 22 bases between. The V gene's germline CDR1 is SGDLS and CDR2 YYNGEE. The CDR3 runs 17 residues. The CDR3 loop reads CASSGRTDLQGSYGYTF. CDR3 DNA sequence: TGTGCCAGCAGCGGAAGGACAGACTTACAGGGATCCTATGGCTACACCTTC.

This clone was observed a single time. The chain is built from TRBV19 and TRBJ1-4, with a possible D match to TRBD1 (5 bases). Germline V gene data show CDR1 as LNHDA and CDR2 as SQIVND (reference sequence). The CDR3 sequence is 15 residues long. With 6 bases removed from V and 1 base from J, the gap between germline ends came to 12 bases. The CDR3 spells CASSRQTRTNEKLFF. In DNA form, the CDR3 reads TGTGCCAGTAGCCGACAGACAAGAACTAATGAAAAACTGTTTTTT.